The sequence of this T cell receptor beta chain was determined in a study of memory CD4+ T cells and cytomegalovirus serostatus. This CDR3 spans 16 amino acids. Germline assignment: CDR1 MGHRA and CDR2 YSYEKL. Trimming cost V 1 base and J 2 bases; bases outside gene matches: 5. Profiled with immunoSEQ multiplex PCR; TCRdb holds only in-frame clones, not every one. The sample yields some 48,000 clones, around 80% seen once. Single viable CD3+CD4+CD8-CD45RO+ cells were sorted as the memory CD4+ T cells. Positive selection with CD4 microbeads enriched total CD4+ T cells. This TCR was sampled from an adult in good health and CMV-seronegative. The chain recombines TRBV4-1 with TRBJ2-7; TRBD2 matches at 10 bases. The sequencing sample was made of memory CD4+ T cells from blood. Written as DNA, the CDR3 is TGCGCCAGCAGCCAAGTTGGGCTAGCGGGAGCCTACGAGCAGTACTTC. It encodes CASSQVGLAGAYEQYF.